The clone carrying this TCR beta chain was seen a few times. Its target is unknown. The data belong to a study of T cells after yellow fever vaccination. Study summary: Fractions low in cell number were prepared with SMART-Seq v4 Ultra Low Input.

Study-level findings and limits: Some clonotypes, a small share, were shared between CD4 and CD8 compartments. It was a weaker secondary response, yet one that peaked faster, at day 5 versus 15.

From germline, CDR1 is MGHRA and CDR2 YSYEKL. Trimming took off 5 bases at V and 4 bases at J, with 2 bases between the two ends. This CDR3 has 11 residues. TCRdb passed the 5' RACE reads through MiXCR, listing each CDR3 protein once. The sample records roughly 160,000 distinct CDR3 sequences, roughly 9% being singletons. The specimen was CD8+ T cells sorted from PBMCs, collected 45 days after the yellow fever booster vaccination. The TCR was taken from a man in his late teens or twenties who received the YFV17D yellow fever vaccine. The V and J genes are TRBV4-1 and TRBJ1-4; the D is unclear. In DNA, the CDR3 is TGCGCCAGCAGCTATAATGAAAAACTGTTTTTT. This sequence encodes CASSYNEKLFF.